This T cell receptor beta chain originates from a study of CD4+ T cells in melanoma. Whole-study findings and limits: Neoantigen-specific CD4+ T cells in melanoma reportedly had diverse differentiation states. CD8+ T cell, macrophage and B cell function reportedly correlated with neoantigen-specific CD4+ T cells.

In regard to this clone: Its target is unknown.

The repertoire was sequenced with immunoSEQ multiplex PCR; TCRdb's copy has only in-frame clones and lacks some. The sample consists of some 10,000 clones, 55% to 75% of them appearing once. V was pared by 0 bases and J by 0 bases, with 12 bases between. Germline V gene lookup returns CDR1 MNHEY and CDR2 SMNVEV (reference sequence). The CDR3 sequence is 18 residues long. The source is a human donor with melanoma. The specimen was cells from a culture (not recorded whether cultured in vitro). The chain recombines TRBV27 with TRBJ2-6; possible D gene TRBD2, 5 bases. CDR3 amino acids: CASSLSRLLASGANVLTF. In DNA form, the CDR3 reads TGTGCCAGCAGTTTATCCCGGTTGCTAGCCTCTGGGGCCAACGTCCTGACTTTC.